Presented here are 26 T cell receptor beta chains from one specimen sequenced in a study of T cell clones after liver transplantation. The repertoire was sequenced with immunoSEQ multiplex PCR; TCRdb's copy has only in-frame clones and lacks some. The sample yields 98,000 or so clones, around four fifths seen once. Sample: CD4+ T cells from blood, taken before liver transplant. These receptors were obtained from a human donor who received a liver transplant.

The chain has TRBV7-2 and TRBJ2-1; 8 bases align to TRBD2. V was clipped by 3 bases and J by 5 bases; unmatched bases: 6. The CDR3 runs to 15 residues. Germline V gives CDR1 SGHTA, CDR2 FQGNSA. This CDR3 reads CASSFGTSGNNEQFF. DNA of the CDR3: TGTGCCAGCAGCTTTGGTACTAGCGGCAACAATGAGCAGTTCTTC.

This chain joins TRBV10-2 and TRBJ2-5, with D maybe TRBD1 (6 bases). The CDR3 loop spans 12 amino acids. V was clipped by 6 bases and J by 11 bases, with 16 bases between them. Germline assignment: CDR1 WSHSY and CDR2 SAAADI. As DNA, the CDR3 is TGCGCCAGCAGCGCAGGGGTGGGAGAGCAGTACTTC. Translated: CASSAGVGEQYF.

The J gene is TRBJ1-3, the V gene TRBV6-1, with 9 bases aligning to TRBD1. V was pared by 4 bases and J by 0 bases, with 10 bases of the junction left unmatched. In germline, CDR1 is MNHNS, CDR2 SASEGT. This CDR3 has 18 amino acids. This CDR3 reads CASSAKPGQGVSGNTIYF. CDR3 in DNA: TGTGCCAGCAGTGCCAAACCGGGACAGGGAGTCTCTGGAAACACCATATATTTT.

This rearrangement joins TRBV19 to TRBJ2-5; no clear D gene. Germline loops: CDR1 LNHDA, CDR2 SQIVND (reference sequence). The CDR3 is 13 amino acids. V was trimmed by 6 bases and J by 7 bases, leaving 15 bases between them. CDR3 sequence (DNA): TGTGCCAGTAGCCCGGCCTCCCGTGGGACCCAGTACTTC. Amino acid sequence: CASSPASRGTQYF.

The V and J genes are TRBV7-8 and TRBJ1-1; TRBD1 might be the D (5 bases). This CDR3 has 14 amino acids. Per the germline V gene, CDR1 is SGHVS and CDR2 is FQNEAQ. The V end lost 1 base, the J end lost 7 bases, and 13 bases lay between the germline ends. CDR3 amino acids: CASSLGGVPLEAFF. The CDR3 bases are TGTGCCAGCAGCTTAGGGGGGGTACCTCTTGAAGCTTTCTTT.

The rearrangement links TRBV5-5 to TRBJ2-1, with D perhaps matching TRBD1 or TRBD2 (5 bases each). V was pared by 2 bases and J by 7 bases, with 19 bases between. CDR1 is SGHKS and CDR2 is YYEKEE in the germline V gene (reference sequence). The CDR3 runs 16 residues. In DNA form, the CDR3 reads TGTGCCAGCAGCTTACTTCCGGGACGGGCTATTAATGAGCAGTTCTTC. Translation gives CASSLLPGRAINEQFF.

The V call is TRBV27, the J call TRBJ1-1; D is unresolved. Trimming shortened V by 5 bases and J by 1 base, and 8 bases separated the two germline ends. Germline loops: CDR1 MNHEY, CDR2 SMNVEV (reference sequence). The CDR3 contains 13 residues. The chain's CDR3 is CASSPRRNTEAFF. The CDR3 coding sequence is TGTGCCAGCAGTCCCCGACGGAACACTGAAGCTTTCTTT.

The chain links TRBV7-9 to TRBJ2-1; tentative D call: TRBD2 (5 bases). Trimming took off 7 bases at V and 7 bases at J, with 14 bases between the two ends. CDR3 length equals 13 residues. Per the germline V gene, CDR1 is SEHNR and CDR2 is FQNEAQ (reference sequence). The CDR3 region is CASTLGGGNEQFF. CDR3 sequence (DNA): TGTGCCAGCACCCTAGGAGGAGGTAATGAGCAGTTCTTC.

The genes are TRBV27 and TRBJ2-7, with D maybe TRBD2 (6 bases). This CDR3 spans 14 amino acids. Germline values: CDR1 MNHEY, CDR2 SMNVEV (reference sequence). Trimming shortened V by 7 bases and J by 0 bases, and 13 bases separated the two germline ends. CDR3: CASTHFGGSYEQYF. In DNA form, the CDR3 reads TGTGCCAGCACCCATTTCGGGGGCTCCTACGAGCAGTACTTC.

About this clone: At the DNA level, this CDR3 is encoded by other sequences in the same sample as well. The DNA of the CDR3 is TGTGCCAGCAGTGGGAACAATCAGCCCCAGCATTTT. As protein: CASSGNNQPQHF. The V call is TRBV2, the J call TRBJ1-5, with D hard to call. V was trimmed by 4 bases and J by 3 bases, leaving 4 bases between them. The germline CDR1 and CDR2 sequences are SNHLY and FYNNEI. This CDR3 has 12 amino acids.

J is TRBJ2-3 and V is TRBV6-5; TRBD2 might be the D (6 bases). Trimming removed 6 bases at V and 5 bases at J, with 18 bases between. The CDR3 covers 15 residues. Looked up from germline, CDR1 is MNHEY and CDR2 is SVGAGI. The CDR3 is CASRPGAGPLDTQYF. Written as DNA, the CDR3 is TGTGCCAGCAGGCCTGGGGCGGGGCCGCTAGATACGCAGTATTTT.

The rearrangement links TRBV5-8 to TRBJ2-7, with unresolved D. Germline-derived CDR1 and CDR2 are SGHTS and YDEGEE. V gave up 4 bases and J gave up 0 bases, with 11 bases separating them. This CDR3 has 14 amino acids. The CDR3 DNA follows: TGTGCCAGCAGCAGACAAGGAAACTCCTACGAGCAGTACTTC. It specifies CASSRQGNSYEQYF.

V is TRBV6-5 and J is TRBJ2-5; TRBD1 aligns across 7 bases. The CDR3 sequence is 15 residues long. V lost 0 bases and J lost 2; bases outside the gene matches: 3. Germline loops: CDR1 MNHEY, CDR2 SVGAGI. The CDR3 DNA follows: TGTGCCAGCAGTTACTCCGACAGGGCTCAAGAGACCCAGTACTTC. The encoded protein is CASSYSDRAQETQYF.

CDR3 residues: CGTSGADTQYF. The CDR3 DNA sequence: TGTGGGACTTCTGGGGCAGATACGCAGTATTTT. This chain links TRBV19 with TRBJ2-3; TRBD2 might be the D (5 bases). The CDR3 spans 11 residues. CDR1 LNHDA and CDR2 SQIVND come from the germline V gene (reference sequence).

This chain links TRBV7-2 with TRBJ2-2; the D is unclear. The CDR3 runs 14 residues. Germline CDR1 reads SGHTA; CDR2 reads FQGNSA. V was trimmed by 1 base and J by 4 bases, leaving 7 bases between them. The CDR3: CASSLVRTTGELFF. The CDR3, as DNA: TGTGCCAGCAGCTTAGTGCGGACCACCGGGGAGCTGTTTTTT.

This clone occurred a few times. The V call is TRBV29-1, the J call TRBJ1-5; maybe TRBD1 (5 bases). The CDR3 length is 14 residues. Germline CDR1 and CDR2: SQVTM and ANQGSEA. V lost 6 bases and J lost 0, with 12 bases in between. The DNA for the CDR3 is TGCAGCGTGAGAGGGGCAGGTAGCAATCAGCCCCAGCATTTT. Encoded protein: CSVRGAGSNQPQHF.

The V and J genes are TRBV6-1 and TRBJ1-4, with no clear D. The V gene's germline CDR1 is MNHNS and CDR2 SASEGT. V was pared by 8 bases and J by 2 bases, with 9 bases between. CDR3 length equals 13 residues. In DNA, the CDR3 is TGTGCCAGCGAACGCCGCACTAATGAAAAACTGTTTTTT. It yields the protein CASERRTNEKLFF.

The rearrangement joins TRBV28 to TRBJ2-2; D unresolved. This CDR3 contains 13 residues. CDR1 is MDHEN and CDR2 is SYDVKM in the germline V gene. V lost 7 bases to trimming and J lost 6 bases, with 12 bases between them. CDR3 coding DNA: TGTGCCAGCATCCGGTCGGTGGCCGGGGAGCTGTTTTTT. It specifies CASIRSVAGELFF.

The sample holds a few counts of this clone. The V call is TRBV5-1, the J call TRBJ1-2, with D maybe TRBD1 (6 bases). V was cut by 5 bases and J by 4 bases, with 12 bases left in between. Germline V gene lookup returns CDR1 SGHRS and CDR2 YFSETQ. The CDR3 sequence is 13 residues long. The CDR3 region is CASSLGGLYGYTF. The CDR3 DNA reads as TGCGCCAGCAGTCTAGGGGGGCTCTATGGCTACACCTTC.

The chain has TRBV5-6 and TRBJ2-3, with D perhaps matching TRBD1 (5 bases). Germline V gives CDR1 SGHDT, CDR2 YYEEEE. This CDR3 has 14 amino acids. V lost 4 bases, J lost 4 bases, and 13 bases lay in between. CDR3 protein: CASSQDTLADTQYF. The CDR3 nucleotides read TGTGCCAGCAGCCAGGACACCTTAGCAGATACGCAGTATTTT.

This clone was observed a single time. The genes are TRBV30 and TRBJ1-5, with D hard to call. CDR1 is GTSNPN, CDR2 SVGIG, per germline (reference sequence). V was clipped by 2 bases and J by 7 bases, with 12 bases between them. The CDR3 sequence is 13 residues long. For the CDR3, the DNA is TGTGCCTGGAGTCCTCAGATGGGACAGCCCCAGCATTTT. It specifies CAWSPQMGQPQHF.

The rearrangement uses TRBV6-5 and TRBJ2-4; 7 bases map to TRBD2. The V and J ends lost 4 bases and 4 bases, in that order; junction bases with no gene match: 10. The germline V gene has CDR1 MNHEY and CDR2 SVGAGI. The CDR3 has 16 amino acids. The CDR3 bases are TGTGCCAGCAGTTCTCTTATTACGGGAGGTAAAAACATTCAGTACTTC. Its translation is CASSSLITGGKNIQYF.

The V gene is TRBV6-4, the J gene TRBJ1-5; D remains unclear. Germline V gene data show CDR1 as MRHNA and CDR2 as SNTAGT. V was pared by 4 bases and J by 1 base, with 5 bases between. This CDR3 region has 13 residues. The CDR3 bases are TGTGCCAGCAGTGTCGGCAGCAATCAGCCCCAGCATTTT. This translates into CASSVGSNQPQHF.

This clone was counted ten times or more. The genes are TRBV27 and TRBJ1-5; D is uncertain. CDR1 is MNHEY and CDR2 is SMNVEV in the germline V gene (reference sequence). V gave up 2 bases and J gave up 4 bases, with 12 bases separating them. The CDR3 totals 15 residues. Here the CDR3 reads CASSLTPDGNQPQHF. The CDR3 nucleotides read TGTGCCAGCAGTTTAACCCCGGACGGAAATCAGCCCCAGCATTTT.

This chain links TRBV9 with TRBJ2-6; D is tentatively TRBD1 or TRBD2 (5 bases each). The CDR3 sequence is 16 residues long. V lost 0 bases, J lost 1 base, and 8 bases lay in between. Germline V gene data show CDR1 as SGDLS and CDR2 as YYNGEE. CDR3: CASSVAGGSGANVLTF. The CDR3 DNA sequence: TGTGCCAGCAGCGTAGCTGGGGGATCTGGGGCCAACGTCCTGACTTTC. The whole variable domain, remainder taken from reference TRBV9 and TRBJ2-6, is DSGVTQTPKHLITATGQRVTLRCSPRSGDLSVYWYQQSLDQGLQFLIQYYNGEERAKGNILERFSAQQFPDLHSELNLSSLELGDSALYFCASSVAGGSGANVLTFGAGSRLTVL.

This clone appeared once. The chain uses TRBV10-1 and TRBJ2-1; D ambiguous. The V and J ends lost 6 bases and 7 bases respectively, with 13 bases between them. The germline V gene has CDR1 WNHNN and CDR2 SYGVQD (reference sequence). The CDR3 consists of 13 residues. CDR3 sequence reads: CASSPRLYNEQFF. The CDR3 bases are TGCGCCAGCAGCCCACGCCTCTATAATGAGCAGTTCTTC.